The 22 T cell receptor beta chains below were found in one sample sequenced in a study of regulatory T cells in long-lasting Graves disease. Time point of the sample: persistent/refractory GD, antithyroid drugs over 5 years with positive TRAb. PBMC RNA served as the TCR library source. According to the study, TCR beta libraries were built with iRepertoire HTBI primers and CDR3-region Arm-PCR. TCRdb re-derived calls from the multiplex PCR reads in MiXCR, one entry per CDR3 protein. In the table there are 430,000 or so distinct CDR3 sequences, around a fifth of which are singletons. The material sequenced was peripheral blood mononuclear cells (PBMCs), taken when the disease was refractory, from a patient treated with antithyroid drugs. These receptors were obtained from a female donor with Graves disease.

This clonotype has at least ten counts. This CDR3 is CASSPGGGDSPLHF. The CDR3 DNA reads TGTGCCAGCTCACCAGGCGGCGGCGACTCACCCCTCCACTTT. The V and J genes are TRBV18 and TRBJ1-6; no clear D gene. The CDR3 totals 14 residues. Germline lookup yields CDR1 KGHSH and CDR2 LQKENI. V lost 2 bases and J 10 bases, leaving 12 bases between the germline ends.

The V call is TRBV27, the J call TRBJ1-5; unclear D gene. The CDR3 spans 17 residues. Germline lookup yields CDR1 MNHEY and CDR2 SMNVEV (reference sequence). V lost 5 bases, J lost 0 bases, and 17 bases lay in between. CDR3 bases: TGTGCCAGCAGTCCCCAAGGCCTTACATATAGCAATCAGCCCCAGCATTTT. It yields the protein CASSPQGLTYSNQPQHF.

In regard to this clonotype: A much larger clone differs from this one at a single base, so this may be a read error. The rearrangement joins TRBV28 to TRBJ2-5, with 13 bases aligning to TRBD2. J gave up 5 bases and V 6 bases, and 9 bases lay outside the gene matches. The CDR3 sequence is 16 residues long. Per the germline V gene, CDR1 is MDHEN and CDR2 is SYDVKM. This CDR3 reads CASSSGLAGRGETQYF. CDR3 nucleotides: TGTGCCAGCAGCTCGGGACTAGCGGGGCGAGGGGAGACCCAGTACTTC.

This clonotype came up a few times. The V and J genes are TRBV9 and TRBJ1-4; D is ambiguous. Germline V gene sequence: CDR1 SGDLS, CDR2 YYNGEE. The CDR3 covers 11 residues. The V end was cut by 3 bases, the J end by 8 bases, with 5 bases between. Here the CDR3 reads CASSGDEKLFF. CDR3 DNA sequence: TGTGCCAGCAGCGGAGACGAAAAACTGTTTTTT.

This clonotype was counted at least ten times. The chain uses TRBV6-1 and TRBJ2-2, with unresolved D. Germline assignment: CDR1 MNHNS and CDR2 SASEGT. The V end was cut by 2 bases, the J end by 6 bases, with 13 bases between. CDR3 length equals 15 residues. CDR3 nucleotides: TGTGCCAGCAGTGAATTAGGGCTAATTGCCGGGGAGCTGTTTTTT. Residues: CASSELGLIAGELFF.

CDR3 loop: CASSRDSTSTDTQYF. The CDR3 DNA follows: TGTGCCAGCAGTCGGGACAGTACTAGCACAGATACGCAGTATTTT. This chain links TRBV12-3 or TRBV12-4 with TRBJ2-3; 7 positions match TRBD1. V lost 5 bases and J lost 0; bases outside the gene matches: 5. This CDR3 contains 15 residues.

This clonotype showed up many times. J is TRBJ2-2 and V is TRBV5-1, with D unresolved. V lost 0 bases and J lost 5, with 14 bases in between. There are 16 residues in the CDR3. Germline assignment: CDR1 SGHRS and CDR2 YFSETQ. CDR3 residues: CASSLAATTRTGELFF. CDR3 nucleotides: TGCGCCAGCAGCTTGGCCGCGACCACGAGGACCGGGGAGCTGTTTTTT. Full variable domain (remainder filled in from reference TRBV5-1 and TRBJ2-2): KAGVTQTPRYLIKTRGQQVTLSCSPISGHRSVSWYQQTPGQGLQFLFEYFSETQRNKGNFPGRFSGRQFSNSRSEMNVSTLELGDSALYLCASSLAATTRTGELFFGEGSRLTVL.

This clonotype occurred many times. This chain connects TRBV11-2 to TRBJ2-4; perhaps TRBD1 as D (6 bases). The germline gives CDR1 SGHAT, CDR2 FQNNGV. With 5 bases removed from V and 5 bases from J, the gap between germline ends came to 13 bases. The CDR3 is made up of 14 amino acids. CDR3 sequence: CASSQTGTQNIQYF. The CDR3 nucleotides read TGTGCCAGCAGCCAAACCGGGACACAAAACATTCAGTACTTC.

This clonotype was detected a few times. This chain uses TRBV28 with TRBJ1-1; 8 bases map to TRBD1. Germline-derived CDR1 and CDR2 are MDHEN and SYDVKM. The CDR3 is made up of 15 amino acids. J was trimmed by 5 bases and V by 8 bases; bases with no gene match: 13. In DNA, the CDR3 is TGTGCCAGCGGACTGCGACCGGGACAGGAGACTGAAGCTTTCTTT. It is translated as CASGLRPGQETEAFF.

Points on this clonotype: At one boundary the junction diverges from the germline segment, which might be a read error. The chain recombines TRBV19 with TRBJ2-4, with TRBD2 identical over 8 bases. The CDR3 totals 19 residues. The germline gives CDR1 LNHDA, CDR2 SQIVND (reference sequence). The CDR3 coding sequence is TGTGCCAGTAGTATGGGGGGACTAGGTTTACCGGGGGCCAAAAACATTCGGTACTTC. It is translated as CASSMGGLGLPGAKNIRYF.

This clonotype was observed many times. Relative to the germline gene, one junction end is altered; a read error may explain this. CDR3 residues: CASSKTGLDTEAFF. Here the CDR3 DNA reads TGCGCCAGCAGCAAGACAGGGTTGGACACTGAAGCTTTCTTT. J is TRBJ1-1 and V is TRBV19, with TRBD1 identical over 7 bases. Per germline, CDR1 LNHDA and CDR2 SQIVND (reference sequence). There are 14 residues in the CDR3.

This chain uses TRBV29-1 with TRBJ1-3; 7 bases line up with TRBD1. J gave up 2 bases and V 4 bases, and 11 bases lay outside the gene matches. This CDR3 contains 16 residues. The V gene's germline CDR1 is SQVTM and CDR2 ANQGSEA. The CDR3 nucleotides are TGCAGCGTTGCGAGGACAGGCGTTCTAGCTGGAAACACCATATATTTT. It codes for CSVARTGVLAGNTIYF.

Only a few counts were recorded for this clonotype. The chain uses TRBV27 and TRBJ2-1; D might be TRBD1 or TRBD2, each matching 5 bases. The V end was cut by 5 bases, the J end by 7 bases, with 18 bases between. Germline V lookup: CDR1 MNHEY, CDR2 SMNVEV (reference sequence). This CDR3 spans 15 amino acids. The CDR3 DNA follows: TGTGCCAGCAGTCCAGGGACCACATCGGCGAATGAGCAGTTCTTC. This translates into CASSPGTTSANEQFF.

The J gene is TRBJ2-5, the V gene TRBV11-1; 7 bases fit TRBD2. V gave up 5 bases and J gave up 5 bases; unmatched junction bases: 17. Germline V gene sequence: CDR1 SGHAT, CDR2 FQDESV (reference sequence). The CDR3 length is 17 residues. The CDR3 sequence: CASSPEGSPDGGETQYF. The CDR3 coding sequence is TGTGCCAGCAGCCCCGAGGGCTCTCCAGACGGGGGGGAGACCCAGTACTTC. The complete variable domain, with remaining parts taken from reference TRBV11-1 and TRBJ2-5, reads EAEVAQSPRYKITEKSQAVAFWCDPISGHATLYWYRQILGQGPELLVQFQDESVVDDSQLPKDRFSAERLKGVDSTLKIQPAELGDSAMYLCASSPEGSPDGGETQYFGPGTRLLVL.

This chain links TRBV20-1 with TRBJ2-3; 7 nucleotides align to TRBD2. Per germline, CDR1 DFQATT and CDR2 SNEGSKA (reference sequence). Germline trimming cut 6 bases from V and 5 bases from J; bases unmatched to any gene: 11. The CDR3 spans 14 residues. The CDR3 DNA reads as TGCAGTGCCCAGAGCGCGGGACTAAAAGATACGCAGTATTTT. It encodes CSAQSAGLKDTQYF.

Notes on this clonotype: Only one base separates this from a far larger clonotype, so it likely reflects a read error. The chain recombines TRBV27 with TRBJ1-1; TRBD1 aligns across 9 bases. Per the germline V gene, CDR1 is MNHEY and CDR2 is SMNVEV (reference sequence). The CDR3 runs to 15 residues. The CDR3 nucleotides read TGTGCCAGCAGTTTCTCCGGGACAGGGAAAACTGGAGCTTTCTTT. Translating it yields CASSFSGTGKTGAFF.

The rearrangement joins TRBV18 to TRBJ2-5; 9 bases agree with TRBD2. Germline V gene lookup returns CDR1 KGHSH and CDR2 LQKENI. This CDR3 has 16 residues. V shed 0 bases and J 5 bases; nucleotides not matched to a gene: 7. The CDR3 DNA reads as TGTGCCAGCTCACCACCTGTAGCGGGAGATGGGGAGACCCAGTACTTC. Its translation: CASSPPVAGDGETQYF.

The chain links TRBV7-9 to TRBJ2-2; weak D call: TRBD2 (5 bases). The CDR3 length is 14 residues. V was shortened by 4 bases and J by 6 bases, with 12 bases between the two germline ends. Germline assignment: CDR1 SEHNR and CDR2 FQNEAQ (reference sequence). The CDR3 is CASSSDGVAGELFF. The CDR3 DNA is TGTGCCAGCAGCTCCGACGGGGTAGCCGGGGAGCTGTTTTTT.

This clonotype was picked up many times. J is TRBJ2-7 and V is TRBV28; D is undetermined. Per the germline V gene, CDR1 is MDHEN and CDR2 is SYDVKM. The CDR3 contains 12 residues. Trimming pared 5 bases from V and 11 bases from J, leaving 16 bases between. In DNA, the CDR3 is TGTGCCAGCAGTCCGCCGGGCCTGATCGAGTACTTC. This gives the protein CASSPPGLIEYF.

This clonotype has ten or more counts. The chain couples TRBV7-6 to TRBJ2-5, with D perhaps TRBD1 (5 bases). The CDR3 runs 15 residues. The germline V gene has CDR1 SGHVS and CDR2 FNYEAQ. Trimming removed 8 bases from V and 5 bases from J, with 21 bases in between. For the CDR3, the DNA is TGTGCCAGCGGTGGCAGGGCCCAGAATTGGGAGACCCAGTACTTC. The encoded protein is CASGGRAQNWETQYF.

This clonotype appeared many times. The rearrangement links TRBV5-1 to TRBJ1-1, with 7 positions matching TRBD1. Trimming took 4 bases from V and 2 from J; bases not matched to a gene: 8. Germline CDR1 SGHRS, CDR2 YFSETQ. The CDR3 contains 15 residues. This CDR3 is CASSLTGQINTEAFF. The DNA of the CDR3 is TGCGCCAGCAGCCTCACGGGACAGATAAACACTGAAGCTTTCTTT.

CDR3 protein: CASSILTGPTYEQYF. DNA for the CDR3: TGTGCCAGTAGTATCCTGACAGGGCCGACCTACGAGCAGTACTTC. The V gene is TRBV19, the J gene TRBJ2-7, with 7 nucleotides matching TRBD1. V gave up 3 bases and J gave up 2 bases; unmatched junction bases: 7. Germline CDR1 reads LNHDA; CDR2 reads SQIVND (reference sequence). The CDR3 extends over 15 amino acids.